This TCR beta chain was sequenced during a study of T cells in tuberculosis. Study-level information: This South African cohort compared adolescents with or without latent tuberculosis against adults with active tuberculosis. General study points: Cases with active tuberculosis were adults, while controls were adolescents.

Sequencing used immunoSEQ multiplex PCR; TCRdb keeps in-frame clones, though not all of them. The sample shows 35,000 to 40,000 clones, around 93% of them seen only once. The CDR3 has 16 residues. CDR1 is MRHNA, CDR2 SNTAGT, per germline. Trimming cost V 0 bases and J 0 bases, with 9 bases left between them. Of note for this clone: Its matching antigen is unknown.

The chain couples TRBV6-4 to TRBJ2-1, with D perhaps TRBD1 (6 bases). The sequence was obtained from a donor aged 5-35 years with latent tuberculosis or without tuberculosis infection. Some clones in this sample may be carry-over from other donors' samples. Input material: PBMCs. The CDR3 region has the DNA TGTGCCAGCAGTGACTCCGGGACAAACTCCTACAATGAGCAGTTCTTC. Translated, it gives CASSDSGTNSYNEQFF.